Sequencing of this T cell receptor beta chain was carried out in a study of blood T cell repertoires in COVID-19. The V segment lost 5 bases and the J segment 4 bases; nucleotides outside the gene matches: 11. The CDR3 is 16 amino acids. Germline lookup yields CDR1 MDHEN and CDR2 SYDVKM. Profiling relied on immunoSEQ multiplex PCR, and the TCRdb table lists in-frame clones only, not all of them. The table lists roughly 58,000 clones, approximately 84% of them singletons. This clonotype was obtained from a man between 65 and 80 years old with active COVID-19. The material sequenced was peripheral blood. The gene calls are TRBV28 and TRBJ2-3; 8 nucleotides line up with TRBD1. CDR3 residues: CASSRHGQGEADTQYF. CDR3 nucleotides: TGTGCCAGCAGTCGTCACGGACAGGGAGAGGCAGATACGCAGTATTTT.